These 9 T cell receptor beta chains originate from one sample sequenced in a study of blood T cell repertoires in COVID-19 (TCRdb year 2020). Library method: the immunoSEQ multiplex PCR assay. Entries here come from immuneACCESS through TCRdb and include only in-frame sequences with V and J called. Some clones fail to appear in such tables; in the studies checked, an unresolved V gene covers under half of the shortfall, and the cause of the remainder is unknown. In this sample the table shows under 200,000 clones, around 90% of which occur a single time. The ten largest make up around a fifth of the sample. Input material: peripheral blood. Source of these receptors: a man aged 55 to 70 with active or convalescent COVID-19.

The chain combines TRBV7-3 with TRBJ1-1; 7 bases line up with TRBD1. Germline assignment: CDR1 SGHTA and CDR2 FQGTGA. Losses at the gene ends were 4 bases for V and 3 bases for J; bases not matched to a gene: 2. The CDR3 covers 13 residues. CDR3: CASSSTGYTEAFF. For the CDR3, the DNA is TGTGCCAGCAGCTCGACAGGGTACACTGAAGCTTTCTTT.

The CDR3 spells CATSPGPRGGEQYF. The CDR3 DNA is TGTGCCACCAGTCCCGGACCCCGAGGAGGAGAGCAGTACTTC. The chain has TRBV24-1 and TRBJ2-7; D possibly corresponds to TRBD2 (5 bases). V lost 6 bases and J lost 7, with 18 bases in between. Germline V gene sequence: CDR1 KGHDR, CDR2 SFDVKD. There are 14 residues in the CDR3.

About this clone: A junction boundary mismatches the germline segment, possibly from a read error. The chain employs TRBV5-5 and TRBJ2-5; no clear D gene. The germline CDR1 and CDR2 sequences are SGHKS and YYEKEE (reference sequence). The CDR3 loop spans 12 amino acids. The CDR3 loop is CASRSMRESQYF. The CDR3 region has the DNA TGTGCCAGCAGAAGTATGAGAGAGTCCCAGTACTTC.

This chain uses TRBV10-3 with TRBJ2-2; unclear D gene. Trimming cost V 6 bases and J 0 bases, with 8 bases left between them. This CDR3 comprises 14 residues. The germline V gene encodes CDR1 ENHRY and CDR2 SYGVKD. The CDR3 sequence: CAIRPTTNTGELFF. For the CDR3, the DNA is TGTGCCATCAGACCGACAACGAACACCGGGGAGCTGTTTTTT.

The V gene is TRBV4-1, the J gene TRBJ2-6; D perhaps matches TRBD2 (5 bases). The V and J ends lost 2 bases and 0 bases respectively, with 26 bases between them. Germline CDR1 MGHRA, CDR2 YSYEKL. CDR3 size: 22 residues. The CDR3 loop is CASSQPNFRGADLSSGANVLTF. CDR3 nucleotide sequence: TGCGCCAGCAGCCAACCCAACTTCCGGGGAGCAGACCTTAGCTCTGGGGCCAACGTCCTGACTTTC.

V gene TRBV2 combines with J gene TRBJ2-7; D gene unclear. Trimming shortened V by 6 bases and J by 5 bases, and 17 bases separated the two germline ends. The CDR3 has 14 residues. Germline lookup yields CDR1 SNHLY and CDR2 FYNNEI. CDR3 sequence reads: CASRDDNSVHEQYF. In DNA, the CDR3 is TGTGCCAGCAGAGACGACAATTCGGTCCACGAGCAGTACTTC.

The chain has TRBV2 and TRBJ1-3; 7 positions agree with TRBD1. The germline V gene encodes CDR1 SNHLY and CDR2 FYNNEI. V lost 6 bases, J lost 4 bases, and 9 bases stayed unmatched. CDR3 size: 15 residues. Written as DNA, the CDR3 is TGTGCCAGCAGAGCTACAGGGGTAGGAGGAAACACCATATATTTT. Residues: CASRATGVGGNTIYF.

The count of this clone is one. The chain uses TRBV11-2 and TRBJ2-3; D might be TRBD2 (6 bases). The CDR3 has 15 amino acids. V shed 5 bases and J shed 1 base, with 13 bases lying between them. CDR1 is SGHAT, CDR2 FQNNGV, per germline. The CDR3 coding sequence is TGTGCCAGCAGCCCCCGCGGCGGGGGCACAGATACGCAGTATTTT. Amino acids: CASSPRGGGTDTQYF.

In its sample, this clone was seen once. This chain connects TRBV28 to TRBJ1-6, with 8 bases matching TRBD1. Germline V gene sequence: CDR1 MDHEN, CDR2 SYDVKM. CDR3 length: 12 amino acids. Germline trimming cut 7 bases from V and 8 bases from J; bases unmatched to any gene: 1. DNA for the CDR3: TGTGCCAGCAAACAGGGGGATTCACCCCTCCACTTT. This sequence encodes CASKQGDSPLHF.